This TCR beta chain was recorded in a study of blood T cell repertoires in COVID-19 (dated by TCRdb to 2019 to 2021). A note on the overall study: Samples from collaborators originated in the United States, Italy and Spain and spanned both the acute and convalescent phases of COVID-19. The material from the prospective study consisted of cDNA or gDNA derived from T cells, B-cell-depleted T cells, or PBMCs. The dataset comprised deeply sampled blood TCRbeta repertoires from subjects exposed to, actively infected with, or recovered from COVID-19. The repertoires were released in a freely available public database meant as a resource for research on the immune response to SARS-CoV-2. Samples came from the ongoing ImmuneRACE study (first 160 participants) plus 1,254 subjects from 6 global collaborators. Sample metadata almost always included a de-identified subject ID, COVID-19 status, age in years and sex. Where available, HLA class I and class II types were taken from metadata supplied by the sample provider and were not determined by assay-based typing. General study outcomes and caveats: The quantity of clinical and demographic metadata differed by source and by participant and was supplied without curation.

One collaborating source in Seattle enrolled patients during active infection and followed them longitudinally through the course of disease. Collaborating institutions collected whole blood in K2EDTA tubes following their own protocols. Collaborator samples were shipped for TCRbeta analysis as frozen whole blood, isolated PBMCs, or DNA extracted from either sample type. A word on this clone: The antigen it binds to is not known. The sample holds no much larger clone one base away, and base qualities are not on file.

Taken from cysteine to phenylalanine, the CDR3 has 18 residues. Only CDR3 DNA is held: 54 bases, read in frame from base 1. CDR1 is given as MGHDK and CDR2 as SYGVNS, both from the germline V gene. V lost 2 bases and J lost 3 bases, and the count of bases not matched to a germline gene is 14. The immunoSEQ Assay, a bias-controlled multiplex PCR, was used to amplify TCRbeta CDR3 regions from genomic DNA. For the original study's pipeline: Nucleated cell counts per sample were estimated from amplification of reference gene primers within the assay. Sequence reads were collapsed and filtered to measure the absolute abundance of every unique TCRbeta CDR3 rearrangement. Productive Simpson clonality was computed per sample as the square root of Simpson's diversity index over productive rearrangements. Entries here come from immuneACCESS through TCRdb and include only in-frame sequences with V and J called. Some clones fail to appear in such tables; in the studies checked, an unresolved V gene covers under half of the shortfall, and the cause of the remainder is unknown. The DNA gave D and trimming, while V, J and clone size come from that table. Within this sample are 200,000 to 300,000 clones, with approximately 92% of them counted one time only. Around 2.5% of the sample lies in the top ten.

The chain links TRBV25-1 with TRBJ1-1; TRBD1 agrees with 8 junctional bases. This sequence originates from a person under 35 with COVID-19, enrolled during active disease. Sequencing was carried out using peripheral blood. The sequence in DNA is TGTGCCAGCAGTGAACCTCCAAGCCTGACAGGGGTTTACACTGAAGCTTTCTTT. Its amino acids are CASSEPPSLTGVYTEAFF.